The clone carrying this T cell receptor beta chain was observed a few times. Its antigen is currently unknown. This sample was included in a study of identical twins. Regarding the study as a whole: Weaker excess sharing between twins was seen in beta out-of-frame sequences. Findings depended on cross-sectional statistics rather than tracking the same donors.

The CDR3 covers 15 residues. CDR1 ENHRY and CDR2 SYGVKD come from the germline V gene. V gave up 2 bases and J gave up 4 bases; unmatched junction bases: 5. In TCRdb, the 5' RACE reads were re-called with MiXCR into one record per CDR3 protein. The sample carries approximately 550,000 distinct CDR3 sequences, about 20% recorded once. These data also featured in a second study, about yellow fever vaccine responses in identical twins.

This clonotype was obtained from a woman younger than 30 in good health. The V and J genes are TRBV10-3 and TRBJ2-7, with 10 bases that match TRBD1. The specimen sequenced was CD4+ T cells sorted from blood. CDR3 in amino acids: CAISEVTGGYYEQYF. CDR3 bases: TGTGCCATCAGTGAGGTGACAGGGGGCTATTACGAGCAGTACTTC.